This note documents a single T cell receptor (beta chain) sequence. Seattle researchers signed up patients amid active infection and tracked them longitudinally. Per the authors' pipeline: Amplified reference gene primers provided the basis for estimating nucleated cell counts. Libraries were prepared by immunoSEQ multiplex PCR; TCRdb keeps only in-frame clonotypes and omits some of them. From that table come the V and J calls and clone size; the DNA was used to work out D and trimming. Found here are about 150,000 clones, 80% to 90% of them singletons; the top ten hold 13%. The sample belongs to a study of blood T cell repertoires in COVID-19. The wider study: Donors in the United States, Italy and Spain gave samples during acute or convalescent COVID-19.

Germline CDR1 is SGDLS and CDR2 is YYNGEE. This CDR3 region has 17 residues. The ends lost 0 bases at V and 0 bases at J; junction bases unmatched: 5. V is TRBV9 and J is TRBJ2-2; TRBD1 agrees at 7 bases. This clonotype was obtained from a man in his late teens or twenties with COVID-19, enrolled during active disease. The sequenced sample consisted of peripheral blood. CDR3 sequence: CASSVAGTATNTGELFF. For the CDR3, the DNA is TGTGCCAGCAGCGTAGCCGGGACAGCTACGAACACCGGGGAGCTGTTTTTT.